This TCR beta chain comes out of a study of glioma-infiltrating T cells after dendritic cell vaccination. Study at large: Samples are from glioblastoma patients in Phase I and II dendritic cell vaccine trials. Between the early 2000s and the early 2010s, patients got autologous tumor lysate-pulsed dendritic cell vaccines. Study-level results: The cohort had few patients with full blood and tumor sets.

The CDR3 is 18 residues long. V was pared by 0 bases and J by 0 bases, with 0 bases of the junction left unmatched. Germline values: CDR1 KGHSH, CDR2 LQKENI. TCRB CDR3 was amplified from 2 ug genomic DNA or less. The assay was immunoSEQ multiplex PCR, and TCRdb's table has in-frame clones only and misses some. This sample has 100,000 or so clones; over 75% occur once, and the top ten carry approximately 14%. This clone has a handful of counts. Antigen unknown. This sample also contains other DNA sequences that code for the same CDR3. The sample was blood, taken before dendritic cell vaccination. The clonotype was recovered from a human donor with glioblastoma. The chain joins TRBV18 to TRBJ2-1; TRBD2 matches at 15 bases. The CDR3 DNA reads TGTGCCAGCTCACCACCGGGACTAGCGGGGGGCTCCTACAATGAGCAGTTCTTC. This encodes CASSPPGLAGGSYNEQFF. The full variable domain, completed using reference TRBV18 and TRBJ2-1, is NAGVMQNPRHLVRRRGQEARLRCSPMKGHSHVYWYRQLPEEGLKFMVYLQKENIIDESGMPKERFSAEFPKEGPSILRIQQVVRGDSAAYFCASSPPGLAGGSYNEQFFGPGTRLTVL.